The next 32 T cell receptor beta chains were all read from a single sample in a study of T cell changes during pregnancy in multiple sclerosis. Some clones are missing from TCRdb's copy, which holds only in-frame ones; the method was immunoSEQ multiplex PCR. Among around 96,000 clones listed, approximately 92% were seen once. The specimen comprised peripheral blood, sampled in the first trimester of pregnancy. The receptor set was obtained from a female donor with multiple sclerosis, enrolled in a pregnancy study.

The J gene is TRBJ2-1, the V gene TRBV18; TRBD1 matches at 9 bases. Trimming cost V 3 bases and J 2 bases; bases outside gene matches: 8. CDR1 and CDR2 (germline): KGHSH, LQKENI. CDR3 size: 17 residues. The CDR3: CASSPLQGAGAYNEQFF. CDR3 DNA sequence: TGTGCCAGCTCACCCCTACAGGGGGCAGGGGCCTACAATGAGCAGTTCTTC. Drawing the rest from reference TRBV18 and TRBJ2-1, the complete variable domain is NAGVMQNPRHLVRRRGQEARLRCSPMKGHSHVYWYRQLPEEGLKFMVYLQKENIIDESGMPKERFSAEFPKEGPSILRIQQVVRGDSAAYFCASSPLQGAGAYNEQFFGPGTRLTVL.

This chain joins TRBV19 and TRBJ2-1; D is unresolved. V gave up 5 bases and J gave up 0 bases, with 11 bases separating them. Germline V gene lookup returns CDR1 LNHDA and CDR2 SQIVND (reference sequence). This CDR3 contains 15 residues. The CDR3 region is CASSFPESSYNEQFF. The CDR3 DNA follows: TGTGCCAGTAGTTTCCCAGAAAGCTCCTACAATGAGCAGTTCTTC.

The genes are TRBV6-5 and TRBJ1-5, with D hard to call. V was pared by 2 bases and J by 4 bases, with 6 bases between. The CDR3 contains 13 residues. The germline gives CDR1 MNHEY, CDR2 SVGAGI. The CDR3 DNA sequence: TGTGCCAGCAGTTACGGAGAGAATCAGCCCCAGCATTTT. Translating gives CASSYGENQPQHF.

This chain links TRBV5-4 with TRBJ1-2; D possibly corresponds to TRBD1 (5 bases). The CDR3 is 16 amino acids. Germline CDR1 is SGHNT and CDR2 is YYREEE (reference sequence). The V and J ends lost 4 bases and 4 bases respectively, with 20 bases between them. The CDR3 spells CASSRGGVGAGYGYTF. The DNA for the CDR3 is TGTGCCAGCAGCCGGGGGGGGGTAGGGGCAGGCTATGGCTACACCTTC.

The chain combines TRBV20-1 with TRBJ2-5; unclear D gene. V was cut by 2 bases and J by 4 bases, with 2 bases left in between. This CDR3 has 10 amino acids. Germline V gene data show CDR1 as DFQATT and CDR2 as SNEGSKA (reference sequence). The CDR3 region has the DNA TGCAGTGCTAGACGAGAGACCCAGTACTTC. Translated: CSARRETQYF.

The V call is TRBV11-2, the J call TRBJ1-1; 9 bases are shared with TRBD1. After removal of 5 bases from V and 4 bases from J, the junction contained 5 bases not matched to a gene. CDR1 and CDR2 from the germline V gene are SGHAT and FQNNGV. This CDR3 is built from 14 residues. The CDR3: CASSLHRGPTEAFF. The CDR3 region has the DNA TGTGCCAGCAGCCTACACAGGGGGCCCACTGAAGCTTTCTTT.

Here the CDR3 DNA reads TGTGCCAGCAGCCAGGGGGGACTAGCGGACCGCACGAATACGCAGTATTTT. Encoded protein: CASSQGGLADRTNTQYF. The chain joins TRBV14 to TRBJ2-3; TRBD2 matches 11 bases. V was pared by 3 bases and J by 7 bases, with 12 bases of the junction left unmatched. There are 17 residues in the CDR3. CDR1 is SGHDN, CDR2 FVKESK, per germline.

The chain combines TRBV29-1 with TRBJ1-2; 9 bases are shared with TRBD1. With 5 bases clipped from V and 6 bases from J, the junction kept 4 bases outside the gene matches. Germline CDR1 SQVTM, CDR2 ANQGSEA. CDR3 length equals 12 residues. CDR3 sequence: CSVRGQGDGYTF. In DNA, the CDR3 is TGCAGCGTTAGGGGACAGGGAGATGGCTACACCTTC.

The chain links TRBV21-1 to TRBJ1-4; the table's D call TRBD1 went unverified against the DNA. TRBV21-1 is noted as a pseudogene. There are 17 residues in the CDR3. The chain's CDR3 is CASSKLGQVGLAEKLFF. Written as DNA, the CDR3 is TGTGCCAGCAGCAAACTAGGACAGGTTGGTTTGGCTGAAAAACTGTTTTTT.

The rearrangement joins TRBV5-1 to TRBJ1-1; TRBD1 agrees at 8 bases. The CDR3 length is 14 residues. Germline V gene sequence: CDR1 SGHRS, CDR2 YFSETQ. V gave up 3 bases and J gave up 1 base; unmatched junction bases: 2. The CDR3 coding sequence is TGCGCCAGCAGCTCAGGGGGCCCGAACACTGAAGCTTTCTTT. Translation: CASSSGGPNTEAFF. The complete variable domain, with remaining parts taken from reference TRBV5-1 and TRBJ1-1, reads KAGVTQTPRYLIKTRGQQVTLSCSPISGHRSVSWYQQTPGQGLQFLFEYFSETQRNKGNFPGRFSGRQFSNSRSEMNVSTLELGDSALYLCASSSGGPNTEAFFGQGTRLTVV.

Here the CDR3 reads CASSPGQGIHNEQFF. CDR3 DNA: TGTGCCAGCTCACCGGGACAGGGGATTCACAATGAGCAGTTCTTC. The chain carries TRBV18 and TRBJ2-1, with TRBD1 matching over 10 bases. Germline CDR1 reads KGHSH; CDR2 reads LQKENI. The junction had 4 bases not matched to a gene; V was cut back by 3 bases and J by 5 bases. This CDR3 spans 15 amino acids.

The chain uses TRBV5-1 and TRBJ2-3, with D perhaps matching TRBD1 (6 bases). V shed 5 bases and J shed 1 base, with 11 bases lying between them. The CDR3 has 14 amino acids. In germline, CDR1 is SGHRS, CDR2 YFSETQ. In DNA form, the CDR3 reads TGCGCCAGCAGGGGGGCGGTTGGCACAGATACGCAGTATTTT. This encodes CASRGAVGTDTQYF.

This chain joins TRBV7-2 and TRBJ1-2, with 8 bases fitting TRBD1. The germline V gene encodes CDR1 SGHTA and CDR2 FQGNSA. V gave up 5 bases and J gave up 8 bases; unmatched junction bases: 4. CDR3 length: 12 residues. DNA of the CDR3: TGTGCCAGCAGCCCAGACAGGGGCGGCTACACCTTC. Amino acids: CASSPDRGGYTF.

The chain uses TRBV2 and TRBJ2-5; D possibly corresponds to TRBD1 (8 bases). The V end was cut by 6 bases, the J end by 3 bases, with 23 bases between. The CDR3 covers 17 residues. Germline V lookup: CDR1 SNHLY, CDR2 FYNNEI. CDR3 in DNA: TGTGCCAGCAGGGGGGGGGAGACCGGGACAGGCAAAGAGACCCAGTACTTC. This codes for CASRGGETGTGKETQYF.

This rearrangement joins TRBV19 to TRBJ2-1; D ambiguous. With 5 bases removed from V and 4 bases from J, the gap between germline ends came to 9 bases. The CDR3 is made up of 13 amino acids. From germline, CDR1 is LNHDA and CDR2 SQIVND (reference sequence). Here the CDR3 reads CASSESVYNEQFF. The CDR3 region has the DNA TGTGCCAGTAGTGAATCGGTATACAATGAGCAGTTCTTC.

The DNA of the CDR3 is TGTGCCAGCGGGGCGGGACAGCCAAATTCACCCCTCCACTTT. Translating it yields CASGAGQPNSPLHF. This rearrangement joins TRBV28 to TRBJ1-6; 7 positions match TRBD1. After removal of 8 bases from V and 7 bases from J, the junction contained 8 bases not matched to a gene. CDR1 is MDHEN and CDR2 is SYDVKM in the germline V gene. The CDR3 length is 14 residues.

This clone has just one count. This chain's CDR3 is CASSQALTDTQYF. CDR3 nucleotides: TGTGCCAGCAGCCAAGCCCTCACAGATACGCAGTATTTT. The gene calls are TRBV14 and TRBJ2-3; D not resolved. Germline-derived CDR1 and CDR2 are SGHDN and FVKESK. The CDR3 spans 13 residues. Trimming took off 1 base at V and 2 bases at J, with 4 bases between the two ends.

This sequence joins TRBV25-1 and TRBJ1-4; the D gene is possibly TRBD1 (5 bases). CDR1 and CDR2 from the germline V gene are MGHDK and SYGVNS. The CDR3 has 16 residues. The V end lost 4 bases, the J end lost 0 bases, and 12 bases lay between the germline ends. CDR3 protein: CASSGGTGATNEKLFF. CDR3 nucleotides: TGTGCCAGCAGTGGAGGCACGGGGGCAACTAATGAAAAACTGTTTTTT.

This clone was detected only once. The genes are TRBV5-1 and TRBJ1-6; 10 bases agree with TRBD1. CDR1 is SGHRS, CDR2 YFSETQ, per germline. The CDR3 runs 15 residues. V trimming: 2 bases; J trimming: 7 bases; junction bases outside the gene matches: 3. The DNA for the CDR3 is TGCGCCAGCAGCTTTCCGGGACAGGGGAATTCACCCCTCCACTTT. This encodes CASSFPGQGNSPLHF.

In DNA, the CDR3 is TGTGCCAGCAGTGAACTACAGGGGCAGAAGTCAGATACGCAGTATTTT. Amino acids: CASSELQGQKSDTQYF. The V and J genes are TRBV2 and TRBJ2-3; 7 nucleotides agree with TRBD1. CDR3 length: 16 amino acids. Germline-derived CDR1 and CDR2 are SNHLY and FYNNEI. V lost 2 bases, J lost 4 bases, and 9 bases stayed unmatched.

The gene calls are TRBV7-8 and TRBJ1-5, with 7 positions matching TRBD1. V dropped 1 base and J dropped 2; count of bases not matched to a gene: 8. The germline CDR1 and CDR2 sequences are SGHVS and FQNEAQ. There are 17 residues in the CDR3. The DNA of the CDR3 is TGTGCCAGCAGCTTAGGCTTGAGACAGGGACGCAATCAGCCCCAGCATTTT. This gives the protein CASSLGLRQGRNQPQHF. Full variable domain (missing parts from reference TRBV7-8 and TRBJ1-5): GAGVSQSPRYKVAKRGQDVALRCDPISGHVSLFWYQQALGQGPEFLTYFQNEAQLDKSGLPSDRFFAERPEGSVSTLKIQRTQQEDSAVYLCASSLGLRQGRNQPQHFGDGTRLSIL.

The chain uses TRBV6-5 and TRBJ2-5, with a tentative D call TRBD1 (5 bases). Trimming removed 5 bases at V and 2 bases at J, with 9 bases between. This CDR3 comprises 13 residues. Germline CDR1 is MNHEY and CDR2 is SVGAGI. The CDR3: CASSAGPQETQYF. The CDR3 DNA follows: TGTGCCAGCAGTGCAGGGCCACAAGAGACCCAGTACTTC.

The chain has TRBV6-6 and TRBJ2-7; TRBD1 matches at 7 bases. This CDR3 has 14 residues. V gave up 5 bases and J gave up 0 bases; unmatched junction bases: 4. Germline lookup yields CDR1 MNHNY and CDR2 SVGAGI (reference sequence). For the CDR3, the DNA is TGTGCCAGCAGTAACCGGGACAGCTCCTACGAGCAGTACTTC. The encoded protein is CASSNRDSSYEQYF.

The rearrangement uses TRBV5-6 and TRBJ2-7; TRBD2 matches 7 bases. Germline V lookup: CDR1 SGHDT, CDR2 YYEEEE. Trimming at V came to 5 bases and at J to 1 base, leaving 9 bases not matched to a gene. The CDR3 length is 15 residues. CDR3 in amino acids: CASSPPGGESYEQYF. CDR3 sequence (DNA): TGTGCCAGCAGTCCCCCGGGGGGAGAATCCTACGAGCAGTACTTC.

The chain has TRBV2 and TRBJ1-2; 7 nucleotides match TRBD1. Looked up from germline, CDR1 is SNHLY and CDR2 is FYNNEI. Unmatched junction bases numbered 12, after V lost 6 bases and J lost 8 bases. The CDR3 is 14 residues long. In DNA, the CDR3 is TGTGCCAGCAGCCTGGGGACAGCCGAATGGGGCTACACCTTC. It encodes CASSLGTAEWGYTF.

The chain links TRBV18 to TRBJ1-6; 10 bases fit TRBD1. With 4 bases clipped from V and 8 bases from J, the junction kept 2 bases outside the gene matches. Germline V CDR1 and CDR2: KGHSH, LQKENI. The CDR3 runs to 14 residues. The DNA of the CDR3 is TGTGCCAGCTCACAGGGGACAGGGGATTCACCCCTCCACTTT. As protein: CASSQGTGDSPLHF.

This chain connects TRBV5-6 to TRBJ2-7; 10 nucleotides match TRBD2. Germline CDR1 reads SGHDT; CDR2 reads YYEEEE. The trim removed 0 bases at V and 6 bases at J, leaving 0 bases unmatched. The CDR3 consists of 13 residues. The chain's CDR3 is CASSLGLAGEQYF. CDR3 bases: TGTGCCAGCAGCTTGGGACTAGCGGGCGAGCAGTACTTC. The full variable domain, rest sourced from reference TRBV5-6 and TRBJ2-7, is DAGVTQSPTHLIKTRGQQVTLRCSPKSGHDTVSWYQQALGQGPQFIFQYYEEEERQRGNFPDRFSGHQFPNYSSELNVNALLLGDSALYLCASSLGLAGEQYFGPGTRLTVT.

The V and J genes are TRBV6-6 and TRBJ1-1; D gene ambiguous. V was cut by 6 bases and J by 3 bases, with 17 bases left in between. Germline CDR1 MNHNY, CDR2 SVGAGI (reference sequence). This CDR3 region has 15 residues. The CDR3 sequence is CASSPNRVKDTEAFF. The CDR3, as DNA: TGTGCCAGCAGCCCGAATCGGGTAAAGGACACTGAAGCTTTCTTT.

The chain employs TRBV6-4 and TRBJ2-3, with 14 nucleotides matching TRBD2. This CDR3 has 16 amino acids. Germline V lookup: CDR1 MRHNA, CDR2 SNTAGT. V lost 3 bases and J lost 7; bases outside the gene matches: 6. The CDR3 DNA reads TGTGCCAGCAGTGAGCACGGGACTAGCGGGGGATATACGCAGTATTTT. Translated: CASSEHGTSGGYTQYF.

The chain combines TRBV11-2 with TRBJ2-2, with 10 bases fitting TRBD1. This CDR3 has 15 residues. The germline CDR1 and CDR2 sequences are SGHAT and FQNNGV. Trimming cost V 5 bases and J 6 bases; bases outside gene matches: 6. The chain's CDR3 is CASSGGTGAPGELFF. For the CDR3, the DNA is TGTGCCAGCAGCGGAGGGACAGGGGCTCCCGGGGAGCTGTTTTTT.

This clone was observed a single time. In DNA, the CDR3 is TGTGCCAGCAGCCGGAACGAGGGAGAGACCCAGTACTTC. It translates to CASSRNEGETQYF. The chain combines TRBV7-3 with TRBJ2-5; maybe TRBD2 (5 bases). The germline gives CDR1 SGHTA, CDR2 FQGTGA. This CDR3 is 13 amino acids long. V lost 5 bases and J 4 bases, leaving 11 bases between the germline ends.

The J gene is TRBJ1-2, the V gene TRBV2, with a possible D match to TRBD1 (5 bases). CDR1 and CDR2 (germline): SNHLY, FYNNEI. Trimming pared 6 bases from V and 5 bases from J, leaving 16 bases between. The CDR3 contains 14 residues. This CDR3 is CASSVETGNYGYTF. CDR3 coding DNA: TGTGCCAGCAGCGTCGAAACAGGAAATTATGGCTACACCTTC.